This T cell receptor (beta chain) originates from a study of early T cells in non-severe SARS-CoV-2 infection (TCRdb year 2021). A note on the overall study: Because TCR sequencing was done on bulk RNA from unsorted whole blood, the alpha and beta chains could not be paired. What the work shows at the level of the full study, not this receptor alone: VDJdb matching was skewed toward anti-spike CD8 responses, so virus-specific expansions were likely underestimated and private and CD4 specificities were missed.

Set within a cohort of healthcare workers in London, UK, this nested case-control study involved weekly PCR testing of nasopharyngeal swabs along with blood sampling. Between 23 and 31 March 2020, the week of the UK lockdown, healthcare workers were enrolled and then followed up weekly for as long as 16 weeks. The library was made by 5' RACE. TCRdb names NextSeq 500 as the instrument used. In the TCR library protocol, unique molecular identifiers were attached to individual cDNA molecules to correct for PCR bias and sequencing error. Sequencing covered both TCR alpha and beta chains, and within each sample the abundances of alpha and beta sequences were tightly co-correlated. Concerning the study's data processing: Decombinator V4 was used to annotate TCR sequences for V gene, J gene and CDR3. Expanded TCRs were defined as changing significantly between any two time points under a Poisson model with p below 0.0001. TCR abundances were normalised to the total number of TCRs sequenced per sample and expressed as counts per million. MAIT TCRs were defined by TRAV1-2 paired with TRAJ12, TRAJ20 or TRAJ33, and iNKT TCRs by TRAV10 paired with TRAJ18. VDJdb, accessed 1 November 2021, was searched for CMV, EBV and SARS-CoV-2 annotated TCRs, excluding TCRs annotated for multiple antigens. The public reads were run again by TCRdb, first through fastp at Q25 and then through MiXCR, and only productive beta chains were kept. When rows share a CDR3 protein, they turn into one entry using the most common DNA and genes. The V and J calls were determined by TCRdb, not by the authors. Recorded for this sample are tens of thousands of distinct CDR3 sequences; 10% to 15% of them occurred a single time. Approximately 4.8% of the sample comes from the top ten.

This clonotype was seen more than once but under ten times. It lacks a known antigen. No much larger clone is present one base from it, and per-base qualities are unavailable. Measured from the cysteine to the phenylalanine, the CDR3 is 14 residues long. This entry keeps only the CDR3 DNA: 42 bases, framed from base 1. The CDR1 and CDR2 encoded by the germline V gene are MNHEY and SVGAGI. At the junction V is shortened by 0 bases and J by 4 bases, with 9 bases in between. This clonotype was sampled from an adult who was a healthcare worker with PCR-confirmed SARS-CoV-2 infection or an uninfected control (not recorded which). Sequencing was performed on whole blood. The chain was built from TRBV6-5 and TRBJ1-1; no D gene call is confident. Read as DNA, the sequence is TGTGCCAGCAGTTACTCGAGAACGGCCACTGAAGCTTTCTTT. Translated, it gives CASSYSRTATEAFF.